Listed here is a single TCR beta chain. This receptor's antigen is unknown. No base quality values were provided; no much bigger clone lies one nucleotide off. In light of the paper, this sample's time point label describes: newly diagnosed GD, antithyroid drugs for less than 3 months. For both TCR sequencing and RNA sequencing, RNA was extracted from PBMCs in TRIzol. Graves' disease was diagnosed according to American Thyroid Association guidelines. Patients for the study were recruited at an endocrinology department in Xi'an, China. Each patient gave about 9.1 milliliters of peripheral blood, collected in an EDTA anticoagulant tube. PBMCs were isolated by Ficoll Paque Plus density gradient separation without further T cell sorting. An Agilent 2100 Bioanalyzer and agarose gel were used to check RNA quality, and a NanoDrop 2000 was used to measure RNA concentration. The source of the sample is a study of regulatory T cells in long-lasting Graves disease (dated by TCRdb to the early 2020s). For the study in its entirety: Newly diagnosed Graves' disease patients had taken antithyroid drugs for less than 3 months. This study used TCR sequencing and RNA sequencing of peripheral blood to compare persistent Graves' disease patients against newly diagnosed Graves' disease patients. The study was registered as a clinical trial and conducted in China. A total of 33 samples were covered by TCR sequencing, comprising roughly 13 persistent and around 20 newly diagnosed Graves' disease patients. The investigation overall reported the following: Patients with persistent disease shared more public clonotypes (under 3,000) than newly diagnosed patients did (more than 900). Persistent disease showed preferential use of TRBV28, TRBJ1-2 and TRBJ2-5, whereas newly diagnosed disease favored TRBV20-1 and TRBJ2-1. Lower TCR Shannon entropy and fewer highly expanded clones were observed in persistent Graves' disease patients than in newly diagnosed patients, which suggested clonal expansion. The authors noted that the small sample size was a limitation that may lower accuracy. Only the TCR beta chain was sequenced and analyzed. The study examined only peripheral blood because the primary lesion, thyroid tissue, could not be accessed.

The CDR3 spans 14 residues, from the cysteine through the phenylalanine. CDR3 DNA only is kept here, 42 bases in frame from base 1. CDR1 and CDR2 are read off the germline V gene (reference sequence) as MNHEY and SMNVEV. The trim is 5 bases for V and 1 base for J, with a gap of 12 bases between the germline ends. The library was prepared using multiplex PCR. Sequencing was carried out with an Illumina HiSeq 4000. CDR3 regions were amplified by Arm-PCR with iRepertoire HTBI primers to construct TCR beta libraries. Gel purification was performed on PCR products prior to sequencing. Regarding the original processing steps: Across samples, 60 to 75 TRBV and 15 or so TRBJ segments were identified and used for gene usage analysis of CDR3 amino acid clonotypes. Filtered high-quality paired reads were merged into contigs using COPE and FqMerger. BLAST was used to align contigs to IMGT TRBV, TRBD and TRBJ reference genes, with CDR3 defined following IMGT. Any clonotype with a frequency above 0.1% was classified as a highly expanded clone. Repertoire diversity was measured by Shannon entropy, and V-J evenness by the Gini coefficient. Clonotypes shared by more than one individual were considered public. TCRdb cleaned the public reads at Q25 with fastp, built clones with MiXCR and kept in-frame beta chains. Every entry covers one CDR3 protein and lists the most common genes and DNA from its rows. TCRdb's processing, not the authors' own work, is the source of the V and J calls. For this sample there are 620,000 or so distinct CDR3 sequences; less than 20% appear just once. The top ten constitute 15% to 20% of the sample.

These sequences were also reported in another study, on T cells in Graves' hyperthyroidism and ophthalmopathy. As described in the second report: Stable Graves' hyperthyroidism was defined as the absence of progression to ophthalmopathy over 18 months of follow-up. Hyperthyroidism patients were newly diagnosed, with disease duration under 2 months, and aged 18 to 65 years. The study excluded patients with uncontrolled infections, other autoimmune diseases, pregnancy or lactation. Diagnoses were based on clinical symptoms, serum thyroxine and TRAb, thyroid ultrasound and orbital computed tomography. A first-round RT-PCR of the TCR CDR3 used the HTBI primer set with the Qiagen OneStep RT-PCR kit. Most expanded thyroid clonotypes (frequency above 0.001) were also found in blood, which suggests that blood repertoires may mirror thyroid immune responses. In cross-validation, a model built on a 13 V-J signature told ophthalmopathy apart from stable hyperthyroidism with 85% to 90% sensitivity and approximately 81% specificity, and in testing the same model reached 80%/75%. In validation, progression to ophthalmopathy was predicted by the model with more than 65% sensitivity and approximately 78% specificity, a median of around 6.5 months before onset. TCR V-J signatures able to tell the groups apart were searched for in a discovery cohort of 95 to 100 patients, of whom under 45 had Graves' ophthalmopathy and roughly 58 had stable Graves' hyperthyroidism. Prospective prediction of ophthalmopathy was tested in an independent validation cohort of some 19 hyperthyroidism patients and around 16 patients who later progressed to ophthalmopathy. The 95 to 100 discovery patients were randomly split 7:3 into training and test sets. In addition, the study compared T-cell repertoires in thyroid tissue and in blood from five or six Graves' hyperthyroidism patients. After sampling, hyperthyroidism patients received methimazole starting at 30 mg daily, and ophthalmopathy patients received high-dose intravenous methylprednisolone. Libraries were constructed in a second round of multiplex PCR, after which size selection and purification were performed. Paired-end sequencing of the libraries was performed with 100 bp reads on an Illumina HiSeq2000. SOAPnuke was used to process the raw data, throwing out any read that contained adapters or uncalled bases, had a mean Phred below 15, or lacked an exact constant-primer or identifier match. COPE v1.2.5 was used to merge the high-quality paired reads, and each unique nucleotide sequence was defined as a clonotype. MiTCR v1.1 was used to align the clonotypes against IMGT TRBV, TRBD and TRBJ reference segments. Analysis was restricted to V-J combinations with a frequency above 0.0001, which covered roughly 99% of repertoires. The TCS score was defined as the ratio of F50 (clonal expansion) to E x V (chaos), calculated using BLOSUM62-based TCRdist between CDR3 peptides within each V-J. Welch's t-statistics and random forest reduced around 550 V-J features to 13, which were used in a naive Bayes classifier (R e1071). No statistical method was used to fix the sample size in advance, and group allocation was not hidden from the investigators. The paper describes TCR Vbeta CDR3 sequencing of 140 or so peripheral blood samples, made up of approximately 40 ophthalmopathy patients, 70 to 75 hyperthyroidism patients and 17 progressor patients.

This clonotype was sampled from a woman aged 25-40 years with Graves disease. Donor details come from another sample of the same person, matched by shared clones. The V and J genes are TRBV27 and TRBJ2-7; the best D guess is TRBD1, with 5 bases matching. The sequences come from peripheral blood mononuclear cells (PBMCs), collected at new diagnosis, from a patient treated with antithyroid drugs. DNA sequence: TGTGCCAGCAGTCCGACAGTGAAATCCTACGAGCAGTACTTC. The translation is CASSPTVKSYEQYF.